This TCR beta chain is drawn from a study of shared clonotypes between healthy human individuals. Study-level findings and limits: Naive subsets usually exceeded memory subsets in estimated richness. Non-shared clonotypes had lower generation probabilities than those shared by all four donors. The sharing of about 5.3% of naive CD4 clonotypes was seen across a handful of donors.

The CDR3 is made up of 12 amino acids. Deletions cut 5 bases from V and 7 bases from J, with 11 bases between. Germline-derived CDR1 and CDR2 are MNHEY and SMNVEV (reference sequence). Replicate PCRs from sorted subsets contained around 190 ng DNA, which is 30,000 to 35,000 T cell genomes. Produced via immunoSEQ multiplex PCR; TCRdb's table is partial and in-frame only. The table has under 850,000 clones, roughly 72% seen once. To note about this clone: Its antigen is still unknown.

The origin of this receptor is a woman between 25 and 40 years old in good health. V is TRBV27 and J is TRBJ2-5; D call uncertain. Material: memory CD4+ T cells sorted from blood. Noted subset: CD45RA-negative fraction. In nucleotides, the CDR3 is TGTGCCAGCAGTCCCCCCAAGGGGACCCAGTACTTC. As protein: CASSPPKGTQYF.